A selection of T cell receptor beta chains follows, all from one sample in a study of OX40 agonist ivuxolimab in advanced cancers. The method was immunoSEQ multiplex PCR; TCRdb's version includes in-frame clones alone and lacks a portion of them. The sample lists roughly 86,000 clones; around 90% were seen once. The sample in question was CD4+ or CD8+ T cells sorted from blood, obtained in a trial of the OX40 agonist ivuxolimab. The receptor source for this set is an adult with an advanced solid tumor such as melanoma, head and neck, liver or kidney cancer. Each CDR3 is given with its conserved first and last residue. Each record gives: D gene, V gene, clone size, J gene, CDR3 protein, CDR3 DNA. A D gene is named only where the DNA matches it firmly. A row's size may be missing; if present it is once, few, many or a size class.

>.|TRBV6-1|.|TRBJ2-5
CASNLNGRETQYF
TGTGCCAGCAACCTTAACGGGCGGGAGACCCAGTACTTC
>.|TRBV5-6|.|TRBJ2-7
CASSLDGGEQYF
TGTGCCAGCAGCTTGGATGGGGGCGAGCAGTACTTC
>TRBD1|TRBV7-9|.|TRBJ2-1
CASRRGTGRVNEQFF
TGTGCCAGCAGGAGGGGGACAGGGAGGGTAAATGAGCAGTTCTTC
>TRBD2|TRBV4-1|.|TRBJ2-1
CASSPSGRGTYNEQFF
TGCGCCAGCAGCCCGAGCGGGAGAGGCACCTACAATGAGCAGTTCTTC
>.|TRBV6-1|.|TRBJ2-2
CASSVVWGAGLATGELFF
TGTGCCAGCAGTGTAGTTTGGGGGGCAGGGCTGGCCACCGGGGAGCTGTTTTTT
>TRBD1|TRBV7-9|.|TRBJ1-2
CASSMQGARRGYTF
TGTGCCAGCAGCATGCAGGGGGCTCGACGGGGCTACACCTTC
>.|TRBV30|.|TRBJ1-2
CAWEGPGYGYTF
TGTGCCTGGGAGGGACCGGGCTATGGCTACACCTTC
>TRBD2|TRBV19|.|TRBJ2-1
CASSRLAGAFNEQFF
TGTGCCAGTAGTCGACTAGCGGGAGCCTTCAATGAGCAGTTCTTC
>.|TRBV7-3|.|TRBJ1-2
CASRRTGKNYGYTF
TGTGCCAGCAGGCGGACGGGCAAAAACTATGGCTACACCTTC
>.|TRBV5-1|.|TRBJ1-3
CASSFGGGVDTIYF
TGCGCCAGCAGCTTCGGCGGAGGGGTGGACACCATATATTTT
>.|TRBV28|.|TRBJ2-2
CASSRTPGELFF
TGTGCCAGCAGTCGTACACCCGGGGAGCTGTTTTTT
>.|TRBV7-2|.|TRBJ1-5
CASSLVSAGSNQPQHF
TGTGCCAGCAGCTTAGTGTCGGCGGGTAGCAATCAGCCCCAGCATTTT
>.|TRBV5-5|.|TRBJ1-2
CASSLGTEALYGYTF
TGTGCCAGCAGCTTGGGGACAGAGGCCCTCTATGGCTACACCTTC
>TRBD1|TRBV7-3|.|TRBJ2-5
CASSPDRGRETQYF
TGTGCCAGCAGCCCCGACAGGGGACGGGAGACCCAGTACTTC
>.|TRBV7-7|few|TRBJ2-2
CASSVIQGAGELFF
TGTGCTAGCAGCGTGATACAGGGCGCCGGGGAGCTGTTTTTT
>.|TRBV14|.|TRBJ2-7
CASSAAYEQYF
TGTGCCAGCTCCGCAGCCTACGAGCAGTACTTC
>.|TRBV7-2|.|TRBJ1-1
CASSSSYSAEAFF
TGTGCCAGCAGCTCCTCGTACAGTGCTGAAGCTTTCTTT
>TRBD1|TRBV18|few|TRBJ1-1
CASQGDTEAFF
TGTGCCAGCCAGGGGGACACTGAAGCTTTCTTT
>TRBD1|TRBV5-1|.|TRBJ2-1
CASSLIETGTNEQFF
TGCGCCAGCAGCTTGATCGAGACAGGGACCAATGAGCAGTTCTTC
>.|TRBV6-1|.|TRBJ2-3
CASSELGHLTDTQYF
TGTGCCAGCAGTGAACTGGGACACCTCACAGATACGCAGTATTTT
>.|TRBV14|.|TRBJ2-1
CASSHTKYDSSYNEQFF
TGTGCCAGCAGCCACACGAAGTACGACAGCTCCTACAATGAGCAGTTCTTC
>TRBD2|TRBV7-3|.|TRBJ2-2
CASSRRDYYTGELFF
TGTGCCAGCAGCCGACGGGACTATTACACCGGGGAGCTGTTTTTT
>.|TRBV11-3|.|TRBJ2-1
CASSLVGSPYNEQFF
TGTGCCAGCAGCTTAGTCGGCAGCCCATACAATGAGCAGTTCTTC
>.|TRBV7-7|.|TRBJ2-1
CASSLAGQYNEQFF
TGTGCTAGCAGCTTAGCTGGACAGTACAATGAGCAGTTCTTC
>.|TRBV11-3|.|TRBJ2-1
CASSLDLGYNEQFF
TGTGCCAGCAGCTTAGATCTGGGCTACAATGAGCAGTTCTTC
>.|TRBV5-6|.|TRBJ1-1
CASSFGRNTEAFF
TGTGCCAGCAGCTTTGGCAGGAACACTGAAGCTTTCTTT
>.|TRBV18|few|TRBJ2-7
CASSLLPGPDSYEQYF
TGTGCCAGCTCACTGCTCCCGGGTCCAGACTCCTACGAGCAGTACTTC
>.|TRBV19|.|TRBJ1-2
CASSIRDYGYTF
TGTGCCAGTAGTATCCGAGACTATGGCTACACCTTC
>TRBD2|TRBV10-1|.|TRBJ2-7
CASSEASGSGPYEQYF
TGCGCCAGCAGTGAAGCGAGCGGGAGCGGTCCCTACGAGCAGTACTTC
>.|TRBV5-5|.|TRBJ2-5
CASSPPMGYQETQYF
TGTGCCAGCAGCCCTCCAATGGGGTACCAAGAGACCCAGTACTTC
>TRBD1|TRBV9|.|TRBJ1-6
CASSVVRQGIDSPLHF
TGTGCCAGCAGCGTAGTGAGACAGGGAATAGATTCACCCCTCCACTTT
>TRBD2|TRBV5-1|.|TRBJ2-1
CASSPVTSGGEQFF
TGCGCCAGCAGCCCGGTGACTAGCGGGGGTGAGCAGTTCTTC
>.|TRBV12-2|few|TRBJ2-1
CASQGGGSVQFF
TGTGCAAGTCAGGGCGGGGGGTCTGTGCAGTTCTTC
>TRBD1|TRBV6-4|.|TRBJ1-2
CASSDSTGGNYGYTF
TGTGCCAGCAGTGACTCGACAGGGGGCAACTATGGCTACACCTTC
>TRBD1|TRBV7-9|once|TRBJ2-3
CASSSIRTGVLIDTQYF
TGTGCCAGCAGCTCCATAAGAACAGGGGTTCTCATAGATACGCAGTATTTT
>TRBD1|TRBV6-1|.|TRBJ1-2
CASSDGQGYYGYTF
TGTGCCAGCAGTGACGGACAGGGGTATTATGGCTACACCTTC
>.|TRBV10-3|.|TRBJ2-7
CAIRQGGEQYF
TGTGCCATCAGACAGGGAGGCGAGCAGTACTTC